This TCR beta chain is from a study of T cells in Graves' hyperthyroidism and ophthalmopathy. General study points: Classification by a 13 V-J model distinguished ophthalmopathy from stable hyperthyroidism. Blood samples included most of the expanded thyroid clonotypes exceeding 0.001.

This clonotype was detected ten times or more. The target antigen is unknown. Regions amplified from RNA transcripts were the TCR beta CDR3 regions. HTBI primers were employed in a first-round RT-PCR of the TCR CDR3. MiXCR, run by TCRdb on the multiplex PCR reads, gives a single entry per CDR3 protein. The table includes hundreds of thousands of distinct CDR3 sequences, nearly 45% detected once. Germline-derived CDR1 and CDR2 are LNHNV and YYDKDF (reference sequence). The CDR3 consists of 16 residues. V shed 0 bases and J 2 bases; nucleotides not matched to a gene: 3. The study left out patients who had uncontrolled infection, other autoimmune disease, pregnancy or lactation. Thyroid ultrasound, orbital computed tomography, clinical symptoms, and serum thyroxine and TRAb underpinned diagnoses.

Specimen: peripheral blood or thyroid tissue (not recorded which). The clonotype originates from an adult man with Graves' disease, either hyperthyroidism or ophthalmopathy (not recorded which). The chain carries TRBV15 and TRBJ2-7, with 11 bases aligning to TRBD2. CDR3 sequence: CATSRDRGLAAYEQYF. The DNA of the CDR3 is TGTGCCACCAGCAGAGATCGGGGACTAGCGGCCTACGAGCAGTACTTC.